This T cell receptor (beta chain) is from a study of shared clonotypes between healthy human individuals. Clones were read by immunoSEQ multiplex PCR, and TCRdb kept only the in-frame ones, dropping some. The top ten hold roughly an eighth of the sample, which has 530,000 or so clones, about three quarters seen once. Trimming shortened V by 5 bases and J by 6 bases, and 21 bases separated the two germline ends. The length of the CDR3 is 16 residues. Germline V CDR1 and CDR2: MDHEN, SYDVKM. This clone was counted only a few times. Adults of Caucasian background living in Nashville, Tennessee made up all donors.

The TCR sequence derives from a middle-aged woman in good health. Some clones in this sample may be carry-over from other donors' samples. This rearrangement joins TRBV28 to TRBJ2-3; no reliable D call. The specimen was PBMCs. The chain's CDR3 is CASSPVGTSNGDTQYF. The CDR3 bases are TGTGCCAGCAGTCCCGTGGGCACCTCAAACGGGGATACGCAGTATTTT.